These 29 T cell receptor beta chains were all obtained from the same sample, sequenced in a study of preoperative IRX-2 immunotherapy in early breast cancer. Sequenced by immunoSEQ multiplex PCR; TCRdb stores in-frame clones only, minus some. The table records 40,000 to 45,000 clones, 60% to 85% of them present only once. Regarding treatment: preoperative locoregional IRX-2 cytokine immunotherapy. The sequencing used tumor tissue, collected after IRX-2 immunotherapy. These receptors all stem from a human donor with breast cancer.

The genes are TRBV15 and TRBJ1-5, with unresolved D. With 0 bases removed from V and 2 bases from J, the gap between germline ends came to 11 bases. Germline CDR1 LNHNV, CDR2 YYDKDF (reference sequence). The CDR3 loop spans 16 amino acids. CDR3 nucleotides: TGTGCCACCAGCAGAGATGCCGCGGCAGGCAATCAGCCCCAGCATTTT. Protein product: CATSRDAAAGNQPQHF.

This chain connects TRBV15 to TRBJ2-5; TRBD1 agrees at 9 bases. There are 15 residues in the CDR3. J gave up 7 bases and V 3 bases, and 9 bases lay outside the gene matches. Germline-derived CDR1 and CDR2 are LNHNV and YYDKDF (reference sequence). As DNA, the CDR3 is TGTGCCACCAGCAGGAAGGGACAGGGTACGGTGACCCAGTACTTC. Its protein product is CATSRKGQGTVTQYF.

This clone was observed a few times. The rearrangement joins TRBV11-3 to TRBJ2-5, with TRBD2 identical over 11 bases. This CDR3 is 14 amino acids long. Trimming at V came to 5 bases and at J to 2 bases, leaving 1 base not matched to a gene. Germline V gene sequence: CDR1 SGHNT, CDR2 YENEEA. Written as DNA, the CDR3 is TGTGCCAGCAGCAGACTAGCGGGGCAAGAGACCCAGTACTTC. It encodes CASSRLAGQETQYF.

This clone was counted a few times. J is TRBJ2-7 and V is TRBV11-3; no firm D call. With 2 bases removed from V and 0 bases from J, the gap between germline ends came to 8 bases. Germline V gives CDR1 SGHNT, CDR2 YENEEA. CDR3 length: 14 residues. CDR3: CASSLSRTSYEQYF. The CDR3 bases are TGTGCCAGCAGCTTAAGCCGGACCTCCTACGAGCAGTACTTC.

The CDR3 nucleotides read TGTGCCAGCAGTTACACGGGAGGGGCAGGGGGCGTCGAGCAGTACTTC. It specifies CASSYTGGAGGVEQYF. V and J are TRBV6-7 and TRBJ2-7; either TRBD1 or TRBD2 may fit D (8 bases each). TRBV6-7 is an ORF, with its function uncertain. V was pared by 2 bases and J by 6 bases, with 20 bases between. The CDR3 covers 16 residues.

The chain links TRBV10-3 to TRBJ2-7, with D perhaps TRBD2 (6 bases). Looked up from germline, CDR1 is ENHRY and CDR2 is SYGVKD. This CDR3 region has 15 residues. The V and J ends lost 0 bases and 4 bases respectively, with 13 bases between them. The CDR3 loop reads CAISESTSPYYEQYF. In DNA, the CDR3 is TGTGCCATCAGTGAGTCAACTAGCCCCTATTACGAGCAGTACTTC.

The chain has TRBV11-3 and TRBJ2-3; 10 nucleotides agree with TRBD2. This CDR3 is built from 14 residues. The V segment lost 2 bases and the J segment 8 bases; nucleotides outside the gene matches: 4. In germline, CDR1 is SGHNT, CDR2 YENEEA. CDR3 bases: TGTGCCAGCAGCTTACTAGCGGGAGAGGCTACGCAGTATTTT. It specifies CASSLLAGEATQYF. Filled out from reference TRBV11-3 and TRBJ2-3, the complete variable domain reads EAGVVQSPRYKIIEKKQPVAFWCNPISGHNTLYWYLQNLGQGPELLIRYENEEAVDDSQLPKDRFSAERLKGVDSTLKIQPAELGDSAVYLCASSLLAGEATQYFGPGTRLTVL.

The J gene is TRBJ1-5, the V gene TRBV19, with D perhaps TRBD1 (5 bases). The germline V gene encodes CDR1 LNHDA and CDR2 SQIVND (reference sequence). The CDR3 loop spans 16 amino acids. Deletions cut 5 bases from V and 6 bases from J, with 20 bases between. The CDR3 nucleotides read TGTGCCAGTAGTGGCCGTGGGGGGGACGTCGGTCAGCCCCAGCATTTT. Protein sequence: CASSGRGGDVGQPQHF.

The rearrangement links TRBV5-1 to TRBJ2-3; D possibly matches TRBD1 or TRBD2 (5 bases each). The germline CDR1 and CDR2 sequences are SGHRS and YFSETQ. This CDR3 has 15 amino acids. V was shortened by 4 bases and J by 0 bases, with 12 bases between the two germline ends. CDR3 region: CASSDGTPSTDTQYF. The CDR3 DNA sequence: TGCGCCAGCAGCGACGGGACCCCGAGCACAGATACGCAGTATTTT.

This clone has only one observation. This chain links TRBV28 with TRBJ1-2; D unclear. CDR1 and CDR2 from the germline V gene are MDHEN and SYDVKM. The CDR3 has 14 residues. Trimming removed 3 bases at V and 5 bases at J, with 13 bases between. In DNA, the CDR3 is TGTGCCAGCAGTTTGGTTACGGGTTCGTATGGCTACACCTTC. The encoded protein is CASSLVTGSYGYTF.

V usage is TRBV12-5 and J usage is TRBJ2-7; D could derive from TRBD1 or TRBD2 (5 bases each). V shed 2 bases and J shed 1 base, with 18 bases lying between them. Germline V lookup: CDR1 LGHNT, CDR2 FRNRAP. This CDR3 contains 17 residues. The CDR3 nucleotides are TGTGCTAGTGGTTTGACCGGGACCACAAGGGGTTCCTACGAGCAGTACTTC. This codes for CASGLTGTTRGSYEQYF.

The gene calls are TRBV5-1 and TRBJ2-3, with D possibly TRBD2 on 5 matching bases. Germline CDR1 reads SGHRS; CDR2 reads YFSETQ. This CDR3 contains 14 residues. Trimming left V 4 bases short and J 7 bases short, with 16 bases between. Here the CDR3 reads CASSPGVASYTQYF. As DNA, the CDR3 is TGCGCCAGCAGCCCCGGGGTAGCATCGTATACGCAGTATTTT.

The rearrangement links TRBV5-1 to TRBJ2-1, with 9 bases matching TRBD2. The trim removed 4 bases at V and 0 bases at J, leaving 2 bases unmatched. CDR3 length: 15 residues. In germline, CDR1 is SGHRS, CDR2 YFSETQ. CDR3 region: CASSVSGSSYNEQFF. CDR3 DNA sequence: TGCGCCAGCAGCGTTAGCGGGAGCTCCTACAATGAGCAGTTCTTC. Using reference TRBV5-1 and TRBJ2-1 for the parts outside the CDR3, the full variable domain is KAGVTQTPRYLIKTRGQQVTLSCSPISGHRSVSWYQQTPGQGLQFLFEYFSETQRNKGNFPGRFSGRQFSNSRSEMNVSTLELGDSALYLCASSVSGSSYNEQFFGPGTRLTVL.

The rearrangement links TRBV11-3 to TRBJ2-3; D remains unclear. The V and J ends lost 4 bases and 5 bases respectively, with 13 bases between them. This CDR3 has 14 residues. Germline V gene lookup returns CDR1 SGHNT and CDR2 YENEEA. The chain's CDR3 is CASSSQGSVDTQYF. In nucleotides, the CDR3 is TGTGCCAGCAGCTCCCAAGGCTCGGTAGATACGCAGTATTTT.

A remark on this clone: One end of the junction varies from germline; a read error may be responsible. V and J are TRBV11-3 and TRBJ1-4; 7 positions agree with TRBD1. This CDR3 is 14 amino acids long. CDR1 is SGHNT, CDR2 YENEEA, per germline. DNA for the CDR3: TGTGCCAGCAGTTTAGGACAGGCGGGTGAAAAACTGTTTTTT. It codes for CASSLGQAGEKLFF. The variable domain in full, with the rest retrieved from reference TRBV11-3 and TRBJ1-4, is EAGVVQSPRYKIIEKKQPVAFWCNPISGHNTLYWYLQNLGQGPELLIRYENEEAVDDSQLPKDRFSAERLKGVDSTLKIQPAELGDSAVYLCASSLGQAGEKLFFGSGTQLSVL.

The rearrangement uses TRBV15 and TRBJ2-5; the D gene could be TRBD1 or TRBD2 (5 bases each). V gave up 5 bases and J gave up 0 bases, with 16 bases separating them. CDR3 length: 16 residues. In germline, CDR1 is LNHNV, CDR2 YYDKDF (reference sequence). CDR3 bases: TGTGCCACCAGCGGACGCCGGGGCCCGTACCAAGAGACCCAGTACTTC. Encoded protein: CATSGRRGPYQETQYF. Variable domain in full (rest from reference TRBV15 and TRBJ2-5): DAMVIQNPRYQVTQFGKPVTLSCSQTLNHNVMYWYQQKSSQAPKLLFHYYDKDFNNEADTPDNFQSRRPNTSFCFLDIRSPGLGDTAMYLCATSGRRGPYQETQYFGPGTRLLVL.

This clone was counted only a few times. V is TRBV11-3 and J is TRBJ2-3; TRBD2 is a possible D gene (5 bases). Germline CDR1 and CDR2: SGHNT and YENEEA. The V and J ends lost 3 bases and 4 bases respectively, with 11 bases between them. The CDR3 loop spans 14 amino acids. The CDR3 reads CASSLNSVADTQYF. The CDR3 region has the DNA TGTGCCAGCAGCTTGAATAGCGTCGCAGATACGCAGTATTTT.

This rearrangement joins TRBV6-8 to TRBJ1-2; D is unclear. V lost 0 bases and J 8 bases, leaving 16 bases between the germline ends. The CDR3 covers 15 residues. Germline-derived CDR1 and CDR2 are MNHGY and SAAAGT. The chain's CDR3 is CASSYSAGPNFGYTF. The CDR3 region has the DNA TGTGCCAGCAGTTACTCGGCGGGTCCCAACTTCGGCTACACCTTC.

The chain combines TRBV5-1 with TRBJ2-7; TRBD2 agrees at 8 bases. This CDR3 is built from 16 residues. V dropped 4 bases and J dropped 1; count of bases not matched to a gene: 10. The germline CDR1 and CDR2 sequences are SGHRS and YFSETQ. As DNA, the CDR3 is TGCGCCAGCAGCCGTTTCGAGCGGGAGATATCCTACGAGCAGTACTTC. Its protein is CASSRFEREISYEQYF.

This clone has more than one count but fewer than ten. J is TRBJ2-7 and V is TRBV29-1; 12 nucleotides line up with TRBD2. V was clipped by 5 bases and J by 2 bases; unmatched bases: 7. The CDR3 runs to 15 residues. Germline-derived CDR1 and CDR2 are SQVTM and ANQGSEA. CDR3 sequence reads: CSVLRLAGVTYEQYF. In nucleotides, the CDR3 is TGCAGCGTTCTCCGACTAGCGGGAGTTACCTACGAGCAGTACTTC.

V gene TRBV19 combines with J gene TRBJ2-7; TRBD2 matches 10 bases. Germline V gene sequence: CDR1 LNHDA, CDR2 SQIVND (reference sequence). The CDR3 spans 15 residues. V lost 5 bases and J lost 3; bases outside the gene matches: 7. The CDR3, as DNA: TGTGCCAGTAGTCCCCCCCCTAGCGGGGGCTACGAGCAGTACTTC. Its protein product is CASSPPPSGGYEQYF.

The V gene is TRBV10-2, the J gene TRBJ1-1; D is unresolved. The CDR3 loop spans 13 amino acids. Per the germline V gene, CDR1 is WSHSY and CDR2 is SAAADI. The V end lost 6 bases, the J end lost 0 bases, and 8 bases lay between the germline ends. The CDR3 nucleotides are TGCGCCAGCAGGGGCCCCATGAACACTGAAGCTTTCTTT. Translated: CASRGPMNTEAFF.

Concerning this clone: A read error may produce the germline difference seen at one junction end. The CDR3 protein is CAISVGPGDEKLFF. The CDR3 nucleotides read TGTGCCATCAGTGTTGGACCAGGGGATGAAAAACTGTTTTTT. This chain links TRBV6-8 with TRBJ1-4; D is possibly TRBD1 (6 bases). CDR1 MNHGY and CDR2 SAAAGT come from the germline V gene. This CDR3 contains 14 residues.

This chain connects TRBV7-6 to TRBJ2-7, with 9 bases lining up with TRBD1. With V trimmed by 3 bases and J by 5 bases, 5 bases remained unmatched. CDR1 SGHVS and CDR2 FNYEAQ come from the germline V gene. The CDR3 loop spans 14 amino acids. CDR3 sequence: CASSLGQGRNEQYF. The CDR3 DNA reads TGTGCCAGCAGCTTGGGACAGGGTAGGAACGAGCAGTACTTC.

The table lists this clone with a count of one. CDR3 bases: TGCGCCAGCAGCCCGAGCCCCAGAAAAGGTCCCGGGGAGCTGTTTTTT. As protein: CASSPSPRKGPGELFF. This sequence joins TRBV5-1 and TRBJ2-2, with D unclear. The length of the CDR3 is 16 residues. The germline V gene has CDR1 SGHRS and CDR2 YFSETQ. Trimming left V 4 bases short and J 6 bases short, with 19 bases between.

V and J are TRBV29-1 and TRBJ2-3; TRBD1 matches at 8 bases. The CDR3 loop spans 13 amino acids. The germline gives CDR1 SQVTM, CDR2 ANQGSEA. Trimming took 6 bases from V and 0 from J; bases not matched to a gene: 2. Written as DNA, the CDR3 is TGCAGCGTGGACAGGGCCAGCACAGATACGCAGTATTTT. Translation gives CSVDRASTDTQYF.

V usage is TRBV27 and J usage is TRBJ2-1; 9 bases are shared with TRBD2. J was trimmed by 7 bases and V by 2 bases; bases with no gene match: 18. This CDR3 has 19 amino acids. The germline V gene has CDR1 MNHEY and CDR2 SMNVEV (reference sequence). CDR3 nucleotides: TGTGCCAGCAGTTTAACCCTGACGTTGGCTAGCGGGATTGGTAATGAGCAGTTCTTC. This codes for CASSLTLTLASGIGNEQFF.

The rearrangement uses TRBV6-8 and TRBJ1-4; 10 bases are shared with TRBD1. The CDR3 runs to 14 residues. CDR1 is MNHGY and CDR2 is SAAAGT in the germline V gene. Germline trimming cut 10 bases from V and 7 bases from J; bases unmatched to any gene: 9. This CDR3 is CAIREGTGAEKLFF. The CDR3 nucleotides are TGTGCCATCAGGGAGGGGACAGGGGCTGAAAAACTGTTTTTT.

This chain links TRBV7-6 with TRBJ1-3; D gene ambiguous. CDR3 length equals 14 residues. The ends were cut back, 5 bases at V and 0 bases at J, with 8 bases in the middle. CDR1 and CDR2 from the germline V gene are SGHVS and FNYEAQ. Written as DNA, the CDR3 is TGTGCCAGCAGCCGCAGCAACTCTGGAAACACCATATATTTT. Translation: CASSRSNSGNTIYF.